The sequence of this TCR beta chain was determined in a study of blood T cells in healthy people across ages. Trimming removed 7 bases at V and 6 bases at J, with 7 bases between. The CDR3 length is 11 residues. Germline V gene sequence: CDR1 KGHDR, CDR2 SFDVKD. Donors gave 8.5 to 10 milliliters of peripheral blood apiece. In this sample, this clonotype turned up a few times. Next came a second PCR, run for about 7 to 12 cycles, which used a sample-barcoded 5' primer along with a J-beta primer mix. A tag from a template-switch adaptor with 12 random nucleotides marked each cDNA molecule. Each CDR3 protein is one row after TCRdb ran MiXCR on the 5' RACE reads. There are over 600,000 distinct CDR3 sequences in the sample; roughly 56% occur only once, and more than 25% lies in the top ten.

This TCR was recovered from a middle-aged man in good health. V gene TRBV24-1 combines with J gene TRBJ2-3; D gene uncertain. The sequencing input was blood. The DNA of the CDR3 is TGTGCCACCAGGAAGTGGGATACGCAGTATTTT. Encoded protein: CATRKWDTQYF.